These 9 T cell receptor beta chains came from one sample sequenced in a study of tumor and adjacent non-tumor tissue in lung cancer. RNA was extracted from bulk tissue without any cell sorting. The normal lung tissue was taken more than 3 cm from the tumor edge. TCRbeta libraries were built with three rounds of nested PCR, modified from ARM-PCR. TCRdb fed the multiplex PCR reads into MiXCR, producing one record per CDR3 protein. The sample lists 50,000 to 60,000 distinct CDR3 sequences, about 70% seen once, with 20% to 25% in the top ten. Sequencing used distant non-tumor lung tissue. These receptor sequences come from a woman aged 55-69 years with non-small cell lung cancer.

In regard to this clonotype: The junction differs from germline at one of its ends, possibly a read error. This rearrangement joins TRBV4-3 to TRBJ2-6; the match to TRBD1 covers 7 bases. Germline V gene data show CDR1 as LGHNA and CDR2 as YSLEER. The CDR3 extends over 17 amino acids. The CDR3 loop reads CTSSPGQESSGANVLTF. Written as DNA, the CDR3 is TGCACCAGCAGCCCAGGACAGGAGAGCTCTGGGGCCAACGTCCTGACTTTT.

In the case of this clonotype: This may be a read error: a much more frequent sequence differs by one nucleotide. J is TRBJ1-5 and V is TRBV6-1; 8 bases fit TRBD1. There are 13 residues in the CDR3. CDR1 is MNHNS, CDR2 SASEGT, per germline. The CDR3 bases are TGTGGCGTGACGGACAGGGCCAATCAGCCCCAGCATTTT. This sequence encodes CGVTDRANQPQHF.

This clonotype was seen a few times. The chain uses TRBV20-1 and TRBJ2-7; 7 bases match TRBD2. This CDR3 is 11 amino acids long. V gave up 8 bases and J gave up 4 bases; unmatched junction bases: 5. The V gene's germline CDR1 is DFQATT and CDR2 SNEGSKA (reference sequence). CDR3 in DNA: TGCAGTACTCAGCGGGATTACGAGCAGTACTTC. Its protein is CSTQRDYEQYF.

Points on this clonotype: An end of the junction differs from the germline gene, which may be a read error. The V gene is TRBV6-2 or TRBV6-3, the J gene TRBJ2-7, with D possibly being TRBD2 (5 bases). CDR1 MNHEY and CDR2 SVGEGT come from the germline V gene. The CDR3 runs 13 residues. CDR3 bases: TGTGCCAGTAGTTACTCGTACGACTACGAGCAGTACTTT. Translation: CASSYSYDYEQYF.

A note on this clonotype: A much more abundant neighbour one base away suggests this may be a read error. The rearrangement joins TRBV11-2 to TRBJ2-1; the D gene is possibly TRBD2 (5 bases). CDR1 SGHAT and CDR2 FQNNGV come from the germline V gene. Trimming removed 5 bases at V and 13 bases at J, with 12 bases between. CDR3 size: 11 residues. The CDR3: CASSLERNQFF. Written as DNA, the CDR3 is TGTGCCAGCAGCCTTGAGCGGAATCAGTTCTTC. The full variable domain, rest sourced from reference TRBV11-2 and TRBJ2-1, is EAGVAQSPRYKIIEKRQSVAFWCNPISGHATLYWYQQILGQGPKLLIQFQNNGVVDDSQLPKDRFSAERLKGVDSTLKIQPAKLEDSAVYLCASSLERNQFFGPGTRLTVL.

Note on this clonotype: Relative to the germline gene, one junction end is altered; a read error may explain this. The chain links TRBV4-1 to TRBJ2-1, with 8 bases that match TRBD2. Looked up from germline, CDR1 is MGHRA and CDR2 is YSYEKL. There are 16 residues in the CDR3. The CDR3 loop reads CASSRPANGGANEQFF. In DNA, the CDR3 is TGTGCCAGCAGCCGCCCAGCTAACGGGGGGGCCAATGAGCAGTTCTTC.

Remarks on this clonotype: An end of the junction differs from the germline gene, which may be a read error. The chain is built from TRBV5-6 and TRBJ2-5, with D unresolved. CDR3 size: 14 residues. Germline lookup yields CDR1 SGHDT and CDR2 YYEEEE. The chain's CDR3 is CVSSHTAAEETQYF. DNA of the CDR3: TGTGTCAGCAGCCACACTGCGGCCGAAGAGACCCAGTACTTC. Combining the CDR3 with reference TRBV5-6 and TRBJ2-5 gives the whole variable domain DAGVTQSPTHLIKTRGQQVTLRCSPKSGHDTVSWYQQALGQGPQFIFQYYEEEERQRGNFPDRFSGHQFPNYSSELNVNALLLGDSALYLCVSSHTAAEETQYFGPGTRLLVL.

In its sample, this clonotype was seen many times. The gene calls are TRBV4-1 and TRBJ1-1; D call uncertain. Trimming stripped 0 bases from V and 5 bases from J, with 7 bases between. Looked up from germline, CDR1 is MGHRA and CDR2 is YSYEKL. The CDR3 has 13 amino acids. CDR3 amino acids: CASSQERYTEAFF. The CDR3 DNA is TGCGCCAGCAGCCAAGAGAGATATACTGAAGCTTTCTTT.

A note on this clonotype: A much larger clone differs from this one at a single base, so this may be a read error. CDR3 region: CASSRTGVDSYYTF. CDR3 DNA: TGTGCCAGCAGCCGTACAGGGGTTGATTCGTACTACACCTTC. The genes are TRBV11-2 and TRBJ1-2; 7 bases are a match to TRBD1. The CDR3 is 14 amino acids. Germline values: CDR1 SGHAT, CDR2 FQNNGV. V was clipped by 5 bases and J by 10 bases; unmatched bases: 13.